What follows are 25 T cell receptor beta chains derived from one specimen sequenced in a study of cytomegalovirus exposure and HLA in healthy donors. It was with 60 Vbeta and 13 Jbeta primers that the PCR ran. Using immunoSEQ multiplex PCR, the repertoire was profiled, and TCRdb retains in-frame clones only, with some absent. The top ten hold roughly 1.7% of the sample, which has roughly 190,000 clones, around four fifths seen once. Sequencing was done on a sample of PBMCs. These receptor sequences come from a man between 35 and 55 years old in good health and CMV-seropositive.

This clone was found a few times. CDR3 coding DNA: TGTGCCAGCAGCTTGGGGACAGGGTATTACGAGCAGTACTTC. Its translation is CASSLGTGYYEQYF. This chain joins TRBV5-4 and TRBJ2-7, with 8 bases fitting TRBD1. The CDR3 sequence is 14 residues long. The germline V gene has CDR1 SGHNT and CDR2 YYREEE (reference sequence). After removal of 0 bases from V and 4 bases from J, the junction contained 3 bases not matched to a gene.

This chain links TRBV5-1 with TRBJ2-5; D perhaps matches TRBD1 (8 bases). V lost 6 bases, J lost 1 base, and 19 bases lay in between. From germline, CDR1 is SGHRS and CDR2 YFSETQ. The CDR3 totals 16 residues. The CDR3 loop reads CASTGGQGWPQETQYF. In DNA form, the CDR3 reads TGCGCCAGCACGGGAGGACAGGGCTGGCCCCAAGAGACCCAGTACTTC. The entire variable domain, with the rest obtained from reference TRBV5-1 and TRBJ2-5, is as follows: KAGVTQTPRYLIKTRGQQVTLSCSPISGHRSVSWYQQTPGQGLQFLFEYFSETQRNKGNFPGRFSGRQFSNSRSEMNVSTLELGDSALYLCASTGGQGWPQETQYFGPGTRLLVL.

The V call is TRBV5-1, the J call TRBJ1-4; 9 positions match TRBD1. Germline CDR1 is SGHRS and CDR2 is YFSETQ. Losses at the gene ends were 2 bases for V and 11 bases for J; bases not matched to a gene: 7. CDR3 size: 14 residues. The CDR3 here is CASSLDDRGRKLFF. In nucleotides, the CDR3 is TGCGCCAGCAGCTTAGACGACAGGGGGAGGAAACTGTTTTTT.

This chain connects TRBV15 to TRBJ1-6, with a tentative D call TRBD1 (6 bases). CDR1 is LNHNV, CDR2 YYDKDF, per germline (reference sequence). Trimming stripped 4 bases from V and 9 bases from J, with 13 bases between. The CDR3 has 14 amino acids. CDR3 DNA sequence: TGTGCCACCAGCACGATTACCAGGGGTTCACCCCTCCACTTT. Translation gives CATSTITRGSPLHF.

This CDR3 is CASSGTLTLYGYTF. The CDR3 DNA reads TGTGCCAGCAGCGGGACACTAACCCTCTATGGCTACACCTTC. The chain combines TRBV9 with TRBJ1-2, with TRBD1 as a possible D gene (5 bases). Trimming shortened V by 3 bases and J by 4 bases, and 13 bases separated the two germline ends. Germline lookup yields CDR1 SGDLS and CDR2 YYNGEE. There are 14 residues in the CDR3.

The chain uses TRBV18 and TRBJ1-1; 7 positions agree with TRBD1. Trimming removed 3 bases from V and 3 bases from J; junction bases left unmatched: 7. CDR1 and CDR2 from the germline V gene are KGHSH and LQKENI. This CDR3 spans 15 amino acids. DNA of the CDR3: TGTGCCAGCTCACCGGAGGGGGCCAGGGACACTGAAGCTTTCTTT. Protein product: CASSPEGARDTEAFF.

The CDR3 sequence: CSVEGTGHDYEQYF. The CDR3 DNA reads TGCAGCGTTGAGGGGACTGGCCATGACTACGAGCAGTACTTC. The rearrangement links TRBV29-1 to TRBJ2-7; tentative D call: TRBD2 (6 bases). Germline V lookup: CDR1 SQVTM, CDR2 ANQGSEA. The V end lost 3 bases, the J end lost 3 bases, and 15 bases lay between the germline ends. The length of the CDR3 is 14 residues.

Here the CDR3 reads CAWRTGAKTEAFF. CDR3 coding DNA: TGTGCCTGGAGGACAGGGGCCAAGACTGAAGCTTTCTTT. This rearrangement joins TRBV30 to TRBJ1-1, with 8 bases lining up with TRBD1. J lost 5 bases, V lost 3 bases, and 5 bases had no gene match. Germline V gives CDR1 GTSNPN, CDR2 SVGIG (reference sequence). There are 13 residues in the CDR3.

The chain uses TRBV18 and TRBJ2-7, with a weak D call TRBD2 (5 bases). The germline gives CDR1 KGHSH, CDR2 LQKENI. This CDR3 is 11 amino acids long. Trimming removed 6 bases from V and 5 bases from J, with 8 bases in between. CDR3: CASSSGDEQYF. CDR3 DNA sequence: TGTGCCAGCTCGTCCGGGGACGAGCAGTACTTC. Full variable domain (remainder filled in from reference TRBV18 and TRBJ2-7): NAGVMQNPRHLVRRRGQEARLRCSPMKGHSHVYWYRQLPEEGLKFMVYLQKENIIDESGMPKERFSAEFPKEGPSILRIQQVVRGDSAAYFCASSSGDEQYFGPGTRLTVT.

The genes are TRBV7-9 and TRBJ2-5, with TRBD2 matching 11 bases. This CDR3 comprises 16 residues. Per the germline V gene, CDR1 is SEHNR and CDR2 is FQNEAQ (reference sequence). V lost 7 bases and J lost 5; bases outside the gene matches: 12. The CDR3 is CASTHPLAGGPETQYF. The DNA for the CDR3 is TGTGCCAGCACCCACCCTTTAGCGGGAGGGCCGGAGACCCAGTACTTC.

This sequence joins TRBV5-1 and TRBJ2-1, with 8 nucleotides matching TRBD2. The trim removed 1 base at V and 9 bases at J, leaving 9 bases unmatched. CDR1 and CDR2 from the germline V gene are SGHRS and YFSETQ. The CDR3 runs to 15 residues. The CDR3 protein is CASSLQAGEGVEQFF. DNA for the CDR3: TGCGCCAGCAGCTTGCAAGCGGGAGAGGGTGTTGAGCAGTTCTTC.

The chain uses TRBV7-8 and TRBJ2-1; TRBD2 matches 15 bases. There are 18 residues in the CDR3. V was pared by 5 bases and J by 1 base, with 6 bases of the junction left unmatched. The germline gives CDR1 SGHVS, CDR2 FQNEAQ. The CDR3, as DNA: TGTGCCAGCAGCGTGGGACTAGCGGGAGGTGTATCCTACAATGAGCAGTTCTTC. It codes for CASSVGLAGGVSYNEQFF.

The rearrangement joins TRBV29-1 to TRBJ1-1, with 7 bases lining up with TRBD1. With 6 bases clipped from V and 7 bases from J, the junction kept 11 bases outside the gene matches. The germline gives CDR1 SQVTM, CDR2 ANQGSEA. The CDR3 has 13 amino acids. This CDR3 is CSVDRQGASEAFF. DNA of the CDR3: TGCAGCGTCGATAGACAGGGTGCGAGTGAAGCTTTCTTT.

The chain joins TRBV29-1 to TRBJ1-1; 8 nucleotides agree with TRBD1. In germline, CDR1 is SQVTM, CDR2 ANQGSEA. The CDR3 has 13 residues. Unmatched junction bases numbered 5, after V lost 7 bases and J lost 1 base. In DNA, the CDR3 is TGCAGCGGGACTACAGGGGGGAACACTGAAGCTTTCTTT. Residues: CSGTTGGNTEAFF. The full variable domain, completed using reference TRBV29-1 and TRBJ1-1, is SAVISQKPSRDICQRGTSLTIQCQVDSQVTMMFWYRQQPGQSLTLIATANQGSEATYESGFVIDKFPISRPNLTFSTLTVSNMSPEDSSIYLCSGTTGGNTEAFFGQGTRLTVV.

The J gene is TRBJ1-1, the V gene TRBV11-2; 7 positions agree with TRBD1. In germline, CDR1 is SGHAT, CDR2 FQNNGV. With V trimmed by 1 base and J by 5 bases, 4 bases remained unmatched. This CDR3 spans 14 amino acids. Here the CDR3 DNA reads TGTGCCAGCAGCTTAGGGACAGGATGGACTGAAGCTTTCTTT. Translation gives CASSLGTGWTEAFF.

V and J are TRBV28 and TRBJ1-6, with D maybe TRBD1 (6 bases). This CDR3 comprises 15 residues. V was shortened by 3 bases and J by 9 bases, with 15 bases between the two germline ends. Per the germline V gene, CDR1 is MDHEN and CDR2 is SYDVKM. The CDR3 is CASSLGAPSFSPLHF. Here the CDR3 DNA reads TGTGCCAGCAGTTTGGGGGCCCCATCTTTTTCACCCCTCCACTTT.

V and J are TRBV28 and TRBJ1-6, with a tentative D call TRBD1 (5 bases). Trimming removed 6 bases at V and 9 bases at J, with 12 bases between. CDR3 length equals 13 residues. Looked up from germline, CDR1 is MDHEN and CDR2 is SYDVKM. Written as DNA, the CDR3 is TGTGCCAGCAGCAGGGAATTTAGTTCACCCCTCCACTTT. It is translated as CASSREFSSPLHF.

CDR3 coding DNA: TGTGCCAGCAGCCAGGGGGCGGGAGGCTACACCTTC. It specifies CASSQGAGGYTF. The chain uses TRBV7-9 and TRBJ1-2, with 8 bases that match TRBD1. Germline values: CDR1 SEHNR, CDR2 FQNEAQ (reference sequence). The CDR3 contains 12 residues. The J segment lost 8 bases and the V segment lost 5 bases, leaving 4 bases of the junction unmatched.

This chain joins TRBV18 and TRBJ2-5; 9 bases map to TRBD1. The CDR3 has 15 amino acids. The germline V gene has CDR1 KGHSH and CDR2 LQKENI. V lost 5 bases, J lost 7 bases, and 11 bases stayed unmatched. This CDR3 reads CASSSRQGDKGTQYF. CDR3 DNA: TGTGCCAGCTCATCGAGACAGGGGGATAAGGGGACCCAGTACTTC.

V and J are TRBV27 and TRBJ2-1; TRBD2 matches at 9 bases. The CDR3 spans 16 residues. CDR1 MNHEY and CDR2 SMNVEV come from the germline V gene (reference sequence). V was pared by 6 bases and J by 2 bases, with 8 bases of the junction left unmatched. CDR3 protein: CASRMRGGIPYNEQFF. In nucleotides, the CDR3 is TGTGCCAGCAGGATGCGGGGGGGAATCCCCTACAATGAGCAGTTCTTC.

The chain recombines TRBV6-4 with TRBJ1-2; perhaps TRBD1 as D (5 bases). V was pared by 1 base and J by 14 bases, with 17 bases between. This CDR3 region has 13 residues. Germline lookup yields CDR1 MRHNA and CDR2 SNTAGT. The CDR3 coding sequence is TGTGCCAGCAGTGACTATCGAGGCGGGGCCAAAACCTTC. Its translation is CASSDYRGGAKTF.

V usage is TRBV6-5 and J usage is TRBJ1-1; 8 positions match TRBD1. Germline loops: CDR1 MNHEY, CDR2 SVGAGI. The CDR3 spans 15 residues. With V trimmed by 1 base and J by 4 bases, 5 bases remained unmatched. The CDR3 DNA reads TGTGCCAGCAGTTACTTCGGACAGGGCGGCACTGAAGCTTTCTTT. Translation gives CASSYFGQGGTEAFF.

The chain links TRBV7-9 to TRBJ2-6, with D possibly TRBD2 on 5 matching bases. The germline V and J ends were trimmed by 3 bases and 4 bases, with 10 bases remaining between them. Germline CDR1 reads SEHNR; CDR2 reads FQNEAQ (reference sequence). The CDR3 contains 15 residues. CDR3 protein: CASSFGESGANVLTF. The CDR3 DNA follows: TGTGCCAGCAGCTTCGGGGAGTCCGGGGCCAACGTCCTGACTTTC.

To note about this clone: Other DNA sequences in the same sample also yield this CDR3. V gene TRBV9 combines with J gene TRBJ2-7; 8 bases fit TRBD2. Germline values: CDR1 SGDLS, CDR2 YYNGEE. The CDR3 covers 14 residues. The V gene end was trimmed by 4 bases and the J gene end by 3 bases; junction bases not matched to a gene: 6. CDR3 in amino acids: CASSPRTSSYEQYF. DNA of the CDR3: TGTGCCAGCAGCCCCAGGACTAGCAGCTACGAGCAGTACTTC. The complete variable domain, with remaining parts taken from reference TRBV9 and TRBJ2-7, reads DSGVTQTPKHLITATGQRVTLRCSPRSGDLSVYWYQQSLDQGLQFLIQYYNGEERAKGNILERFSAQQFPDLHSELNLSSLELGDSALYFCASSPRTSSYEQYFGPGTRLTVT.

This clone was counted a few times. V gene TRBV15 combines with J gene TRBJ1-3; perhaps TRBD1 as D (5 bases). CDR1 LNHNV and CDR2 YYDKDF come from the germline V gene (reference sequence). This CDR3 contains 16 residues. Trimming cost V 1 base and J 4 bases, with 14 bases left between them. CDR3 nucleotides: TGTGCCACCAGCAGAGGCGACGGGACTCGCGGAAACACCATATATTTT. It encodes CATSRGDGTRGNTIYF. Filled out from reference TRBV15 and TRBJ1-3, the complete variable domain reads DAMVIQNPRYQVTQFGKPVTLSCSQTLNHNVMYWYQQKSSQAPKLLFHYYDKDFNNEADTPDNFQSRRPNTSFCFLDIRSPGLGDTAMYLCATSRGDGTRGNTIYFGEGSWLTVV.